One and the same sample provided the 23 T cell receptor beta chains below, sequenced in a study of blood T cell repertoires in COVID-19. Only in-frame clones appear in the TCRdb table, and some are missing; sequencing was by immunoSEQ multiplex PCR. Seen here are about 140,000 clones, approximately 88% observed once, and the top ten hold over 5%. What was sequenced was PBMCs or T cells enriched from blood (not recorded which). The receptors were gathered from a man between 65 and 85 years old who had been exposed to COVID-19.

The V call is TRBV7-9, the J call TRBJ1-2; D is undetermined. The CDR3 is 13 residues long. Trimming cost V 2 bases and J 3 bases, with 7 bases left between them. Germline CDR1 SEHNR, CDR2 FQNEAQ (reference sequence). In DNA, the CDR3 is TGTGCCAGCAGCTTAAATCCAGACTATGGCTACACCTTC. Translated: CASSLNPDYGYTF.

V usage is TRBV19 and J usage is TRBJ1-4; D unresolved. Germline assignment: CDR1 LNHDA and CDR2 SQIVND (reference sequence). The CDR3 loop spans 14 amino acids. Trimming took off 8 bases at V and 3 bases at J, with 13 bases between the two ends. DNA of the CDR3: TGTGCCAGTGCCCCGGGTATATCTAATGAAAAACTGTTTTTT. Protein: CASAPGISNEKLFF. The variable domain in full, completed from reference TRBV19 and TRBJ1-4, reads DGGITQSPKYLFRKEGQNVTLSCEQNLNHDAMYWYRQDPGQGLRLIYYSQIVNDFQKGDIAEGYSVSREKKESFPLTVTSAQKNPTAFYLCASAPGISNEKLFFGSGTQLSVL.

The chain recombines TRBV7-9 with TRBJ2-3; perhaps TRBD2 as D (5 bases). Per germline, CDR1 SEHNR and CDR2 FQNEAQ (reference sequence). V was clipped by 4 bases and J by 1 base, with 12 bases between them. The CDR3 consists of 15 residues. CDR3 sequence: CASSYDGGRTDTQYF. CDR3 bases: TGTGCCAGCAGCTATGACGGAGGACGCACAGATACGCAGTATTTT.

This clone was seen a handful of times. In nucleotides, the CDR3 is TGTGCCAGCAGCGTAGAAGGTAGCGCCAATGAGCAGTTCTTC. The encoded protein is CASSVEGSANEQFF. The genes are TRBV9 and TRBJ2-1, with D tentatively TRBD2 (5 bases). CDR1 and CDR2 (germline): SGDLS, YYNGEE. The CDR3 covers 14 residues. Trimming shortened V by 0 bases and J by 6 bases, and 10 bases separated the two germline ends.

The chain couples TRBV4-1 to TRBJ2-7; D may be TRBD2 (6 bases). V lost 1 base and J lost 0, with 13 bases in between. Per the germline V gene, CDR1 is MGHRA and CDR2 is YSYEKL. The CDR3 totals 16 residues. The CDR3 sequence is CASSQGGGVGSYEQYF. The CDR3 DNA is TGCGCCAGCAGCCAAGGTGGCGGGGTCGGCTCCTACGAGCAGTACTTC.

The gene calls are TRBV28 and TRBJ2-7, with 8 bases matching TRBD1. The CDR3 loop spans 15 amino acids. The germline V gene has CDR1 MDHEN and CDR2 SYDVKM. With V trimmed by 5 bases and J by 1 base, 7 bases remained unmatched. CDR3 in amino acids: CASSNIGQGSYEQYF. The DNA of the CDR3 is TGTGCCAGCAGTAATATCGGACAGGGTTCCTACGAGCAGTACTTC.

V gene TRBV7-2 combines with J gene TRBJ1-1, with D possibly TRBD1 on 5 matching bases. Per germline, CDR1 SGHTA and CDR2 FQGNSA. This CDR3 region has 15 residues. Trimming removed 1 base at V and 0 bases at J, with 9 bases between. CDR3 nucleotide sequence: TGTGCCAGCAGCTTAGAAGGGGCTGTGAACACTGAAGCTTTCTTT. Translated, it gives CASSLEGAVNTEAFF.

This rearrangement joins TRBV9 to TRBJ2-3; D might be TRBD2 (5 bases). The V end was cut by 0 bases, the J end by 5 bases, with 16 bases between. CDR1 and CDR2 from the germline V gene are SGDLS and YYNGEE. This CDR3 is 16 amino acids long. The CDR3 nucleotides read TGTGCCAGCAGCGTAGACCGACGGGATCTTGGAGATACGCAGTATTTT. It yields the protein CASSVDRRDLGDTQYF.

The chain employs TRBV3-1 (or the pseudogene TRBV3-2) and TRBJ2-7; the D gene is possibly TRBD2 (6 bases). The CDR3 totals 15 residues. Per germline, CDR1 LGHDT and CDR2 YNNKEL (reference sequence). V lost 1 base, J lost 1 base, and 11 bases lay in between. The CDR3 is CASSQVSLASYEQYF. The CDR3 bases are TGTGCCAGCAGCCAAGTCAGTCTAGCGTCCTACGAGCAGTACTTC.

This clone was found once. The chain has TRBV2 and TRBJ2-1; 8 bases line up with TRBD2. This CDR3 has 14 amino acids. Germline loops: CDR1 SNHLY, CDR2 FYNNEI. V was pared by 6 bases and J by 15 bases, with 16 bases of the junction left unmatched. The CDR3 bases are TGTGCCAGCAGCGAACTCCTATCGGGGGGGAGTCTGTTCTTC. This codes for CASSELLSGGSLFF. The whole variable domain, filled in from reference TRBV2 and TRBJ2-1, reads EPEVTQTPSHQVTQMGQEVILRCVPISNHLYFYWYRQILGQKVEFLVSFYNNEISEKSEIFDDQFSVERPDGSNFTLKIRSTKLEDSAMYFCASSELLSGGSLFFGPGTRLTVL.

V gene TRBV19 combines with J gene TRBJ2-3, with 8 bases lining up with TRBD1. The ends lost 0 bases at V and 4 bases at J; junction bases unmatched: 6. Germline V gives CDR1 LNHDA, CDR2 SQIVND (reference sequence). This CDR3 is 16 amino acids long. This CDR3 is CASSIDVGTGPDTQYF. The CDR3 region has the DNA TGTGCCAGTAGTATAGATGTAGGGACAGGACCAGATACGCAGTATTTT.

The chain combines TRBV18 with TRBJ1-5, with TRBD1 matching over 8 bases. With 10 bases clipped from V and 4 bases from J, the junction kept 9 bases outside the gene matches. The germline V gene encodes CDR1 KGHSH and CDR2 LQKENI. This CDR3 comprises 14 residues. This CDR3 reads CATVIGQGNQPQHF. In nucleotides, the CDR3 is TGTGCCACCGTCATTGGACAGGGTAATCAGCCCCAGCATTTT.

This chain joins TRBV15 and TRBJ1-5, with 7 bases aligning to TRBD1. CDR1 and CDR2 from the germline V gene are LNHNV and YYDKDF (reference sequence). Trimming at V came to 1 base and at J to 0 bases, leaving 6 bases not matched to a gene. This CDR3 comprises 17 residues. The CDR3 here is CATSRGDSEYSNQPQHF. CDR3 nucleotide sequence: TGTGCCACCAGCAGAGGGGACAGCGAATATAGCAATCAGCCCCAGCATTTT.

The chain links TRBV3-1 (or the pseudogene TRBV3-2) to TRBJ1-1; D remains unclear. Germline lookup yields CDR1 LGHDT and CDR2 YNNKEL (reference sequence). V lost 3 bases, J lost 8 bases, and 7 bases lay in between. This CDR3 is built from 11 residues. The CDR3 sequence: CASSHLGEAFF. The CDR3 DNA follows: TGTGCCAGCAGCCATCTCGGGGAAGCTTTCTTT.

This clone has just a few counts. This chain connects TRBV5-7 to TRBJ1-6, with 8 bases lining up with TRBD1. TRBV5-7 is an open reading frame, and its role is uncertain. The CDR3 runs to 15 residues. V lost 1 base, J lost 8 bases, and 5 bases stayed unmatched. The CDR3 sequence: CASSLWCRGHSPLHF. DNA of the CDR3: TGTGCCAGCAGCTTGTGGTGCAGGGGGCATTCACCCCTCCACTTT.

The V gene is TRBV7-8, the J gene TRBJ1-1; D may be TRBD1 (5 bases). The length of the CDR3 is 15 residues. Trimming took 2 bases from V and 6 from J, leaving 16 bases between them. Looked up from germline, CDR1 is SGHVS and CDR2 is FQNEAQ. The DNA for the CDR3 is TGTGCCAGCAGCTTAAGGGAGGGGTCGATCCCTGAAGCTTTCTTT. Residues: CASSLREGSIPEAFF.

The chain recombines TRBV3-1 (or the pseudogene TRBV3-2) with TRBJ2-5, with 7 bases lining up with TRBD1. Germline V gene data show CDR1 as LGHDT and CDR2 as YNNKEL (reference sequence). Unmatched junction bases numbered 10, after V lost 2 bases and J lost 4 bases. This CDR3 contains 16 residues. DNA for the CDR3: TGTGCCAGCAGCCAAAGGTGGCAGGGGGAAAGAGAGACCCAGTACTTC. Its protein is CASSQRWQGERETQYF.

This chain joins TRBV6-5 and TRBJ1-1, with D possibly being TRBD1 (6 bases). CDR1 and CDR2 (germline): MNHEY, SVGAGI. This CDR3 is 16 amino acids long. V was pared by 0 bases and J by 4 bases, with 15 bases between. The CDR3 is CASSYSRGGTGTEAFF. Here the CDR3 DNA reads TGTGCCAGCAGTTACTCGAGGGGGGGCACGGGCACTGAAGCTTTCTTT.

This chain connects TRBV7-2 to TRBJ1-1; D is undetermined. Germline loops: CDR1 SGHTA, CDR2 FQGNSA. This CDR3 is 14 amino acids long. Trimming took 1 base from V and 1 from J, leaving 7 bases between them. This CDR3 is CASSLETPNTEAFF. CDR3 nucleotides: TGTGCCAGCAGCTTAGAGACACCGAACACTGAAGCTTTCTTT. The full variable domain, in which reference TRBV7-2 and TRBJ1-1 provide the parts outside the CDR3, is GAGVSQSPSNKVTEKGKDVELRCDPISGHTALYWYRQSLGQGLEFLIYFQGNSAPDKSGLPSDRFSAERTGGSVSTLTIQRTQQEDSAVYLCASSLETPNTEAFFGQGTRLTVV.

This chain connects TRBV18 to TRBJ1-5; the D gene is possibly TRBD1 (6 bases). The CDR3 runs 17 residues. V was clipped by 4 bases and J by 0 bases, with 16 bases between them. The germline gives CDR1 KGHSH, CDR2 LQKENI. This CDR3 reads CASSRSGTPYSNQPQHF. The DNA for the CDR3 is TGTGCCAGCTCACGATCCGGGACACCCTATAGCAATCAGCCCCAGCATTTT.

The chain couples TRBV5-6 to TRBJ2-4; D might be TRBD2 (6 bases). The CDR3 length is 17 residues. The germline V and J ends were trimmed by 0 bases and 0 bases, with 13 bases remaining between them. Germline CDR1 reads SGHDT; CDR2 reads YYEEEE. The CDR3 DNA reads as TGTGCCAGCAGCTTGGGGCTAGCGACACTAGCCAAAAACATTCAGTACTTC. It is translated as CASSLGLATLAKNIQYF.

The CDR3 DNA is TGTGCCAGCAGCCCAGGGGGGTCGGGAAACACCATATATTTT. It specifies CASSPGGSGNTIYF. The rearrangement links TRBV28 to TRBJ1-3; the match to TRBD1 covers 7 bases. CDR1 and CDR2 from the germline V gene are MDHEN and SYDVKM. The CDR3 is 14 residues long. With 6 bases clipped from V and 4 bases from J, the junction kept 6 bases outside the gene matches. The entire variable domain, with the rest obtained from reference TRBV28 and TRBJ1-3, is as follows: DVKVTQSSRYLVKRTGEKVFLECVQDMDHENMFWYRQDPGLGLRLIYFSYDVKMKEKGDIPEGYSVSREKKERFSLILESASTNQTSMYLCASSPGGSGNTIYFGEGSWLTVV.

This clone was observed many times. The V gene is TRBV7-2, the J gene TRBJ1-5; D is ambiguous. This CDR3 comprises 13 residues. Germline loops: CDR1 SGHTA, CDR2 FQGNSA. The ends were cut back, 6 bases at V and 3 bases at J, with 9 bases in the middle. The CDR3 loop is CASSSRFNQPQHF. In DNA, the CDR3 is TGTGCCAGCAGTTCGAGATTCAATCAGCCCCAGCATTTT. The full variable domain, completed using reference TRBV7-2 and TRBJ1-5, is GAGVSQSPSNKVTEKGKDVELRCDPISGHTALYWYRQSLGQGLEFLIYFQGNSAPDKSGLPSDRFSAERTGGSVSTLTIQRTQQEDSAVYLCASSSRFNQPQHFGDGTRLSIL.